This T cell receptor beta chain was identified during a study of CD8+CD57+ T cells in acquired aplastic anemia. Overall study: Sorting CD4+ and CD8+ cells gave DNA averaging around 3 ug.

This clonotype was seen at least ten times. Its antigen is undetermined. Germline V gene lookup returns CDR1 MGHDK and CDR2 SYGVNS. The CDR3 length is 12 residues. Between the trimmed V and J ends, which lost 8 bases and 5 bases, there was a span of 10 bases. Template material for TCR beta VDJ and CDR3 profiling consisted of genomic DNA. Each CDR3 protein is one row after TCRdb ran MiXCR on the reads. The data hold 250,000 to 300,000 distinct CDR3 sequences, with around three fifths observed a single time. Findings and limits, study-wide: Significance was not reached for CD8+ Simpson's diversity between patients and controls.

The rearrangement links TRBV25-1 to TRBJ2-1; D ambiguous. The sequenced sample consisted of sorted CD4+, CD8+, or CD8+CD57+ T cells (not recorded which) from PBMCs. The TCR comes from a human donor with severe aplastic anemia or a healthy control (not recorded which). CDR3 coding DNA: TGTGCCAGCCGCCCAAGGAACAATGAGCAGTTCTTC. Its translation is CASRPRNNEQFF.